Listed below are T cell receptor beta chains from one sample, sequenced in a study of beta chain features in type 1 diabetes. Clones were sequenced by immunoSEQ multiplex PCR, and TCRdb holds only the in-frame ones, with some missing. The sample lists about 360,000 clones, 10% to 15% occurring once. The sequenced sample was naive CD4+ T cells from blood. Receptors originate from a man between 18 and 29 years old in good health. Each CDR3 is given with its conserved first and last residue. The D gene is left open where the match is weak. Only some rows state a clone size, as once, few, many or a class for expanded clones.

cdr3_aa,cdr3_nt,j_call,clone_size,v_call,d_call
CASSLGGAGSYEQYF,TGTGCCAGCAGCTTAGGCGGTGCCGGTTCCTACGAGCAGTACTTC,TRBJ2-7,.,TRBV11-2,.
CASSLHRGQDEQFF,TGTGCCAGCAGCTTACATAGGGGACAAGATGAGCAGTTCTTC,TRBJ2-1,few,TRBV7-2,.
CASSPGTGATGAFF,TGTGCCAGCAGCCCCGGGACAGGGGCGACGGGAGCTTTCTTT,TRBJ1-1,few,TRBV28,TRBD1
CASSQDQTGDYEQYF,TGCGCCAGCAGCCAAGATCAGACAGGCGACTACGAGCAGTACTTC,TRBJ2-7,.,TRBV4-3,.
CASSLSGHNTGELFF,TGTGCCAGCAGTTTATCTGGCCACAACACCGGGGAGCTGTTTTTT,TRBJ2-2,few,TRBV28,.
CASTTNRGLITGELFF,TGCGCCAGCACGACGAACAGGGGGCTTATCACCGGGGAGCTGTTTTTT,TRBJ2-2,few,TRBV5-1,TRBD1
CASSQALSTGTLTYEQYF,TGCGCCAGCAGCCAAGCACTCTCAACCGGGACATTAACCTACGAGCAGTACTTC,TRBJ2-7,.,TRBV4-1,.
CASSEDTQGYTF,TGTGCCAGCAGTGAGGACACCCAAGGCTACACCTTC,TRBJ1-2,.,TRBV28,.
CASSLGLETGGIYGYTF,TGTGCCAGCAGCTTGGGGTTAGAGACAGGGGGCATCTATGGCTACACCTTC,TRBJ1-2,.,TRBV5-4,TRBD1
CASSVGPERNQPQHF,TGTGCCAGCAGCGTAGGGCCAGAGCGAAATCAGCCCCAGCATTTT,TRBJ1-5,few,TRBV9,.
CSVPRQVNTEAFF,TGCAGCGTTCCCCGACAGGTGAACACTGAAGCTTTCTTT,TRBJ1-1,few,TRBV29-1,.
CASSFWGGYLNTEAFF,TGTGCCAGCAGTTTTTGGGGGGGCTACCTGAACACTGAAGCTTTCTTT,TRBJ1-1,few,TRBV27,.
CASSREVTYTQYF,TGTGCCAGCAGCCGGGAGGTGACATATACGCAGTATTTT,TRBJ2-3,.,TRBV21-1,.
CASSYRGLRPNEQFF,TGTGCCAGCAGCTACAGGGGGCTTCGGCCCAATGAGCAGTTCTTC,TRBJ2-1,few,TRBV7-2,TRBD1
CASSLTSVTEAFF,TGTGCCAGCAGCTTAACTTCGGTGACTGAAGCTTTCTTT,TRBJ1-1,.,TRBV7-3,.
CASSPGGTGDPAGANVLTF,TGTGCCAGCAGCCCAGGAGGGACAGGGGACCCAGCTGGGGCCAACGTCCTGACTTTC,TRBJ2-6,.,TRBV7-9,TRBD1
CASSETRGSYEQYF,TGTGCCAGCAGCGAAACCAGGGGATCCTACGAGCAGTACTTC,TRBJ2-7,few,TRBV7-2,.
CASSVETSSYEQYF,TGTGCCAGCAGCGTAGAAACTTCCTCCTACGAGCAGTACTTC,TRBJ2-7,.,TRBV9,.
CASSTQQGNPYEQYF,TGTGCCAGTAGTACCCAGCAGGGGAACCCCTACGAGCAGTACTTC,TRBJ2-7,few,TRBV19,.
CASISHSEAFF,TGTGCCAGCATTTCCCACTCTGAAGCTTTCTTT,TRBJ1-1,.,TRBV6-6,.
CASKAGGSNQPQHF,TGTGCCAGCAAAGCCGGGGGTAGCAATCAGCCCCAGCATTTT,TRBJ1-5,few,TRBV28,.
CASNLGAGSYEQYF,TGTGCCAGTAACCTGGGGGCCGGCTCCTACGAGCAGTACTTC,TRBJ2-7,.,TRBV19,.
CASSPLAALANTGELFF,TGTGCCAGCTCACCACTAGCGGCCTTGGCGAACACCGGGGAGCTGTTTTTT,TRBJ2-2,few,TRBV18,.
CASRRLGQGSETQYF,TGTGCCAGCAGACGATTGGGACAGGGGAGTGAGACCCAGTACTTC,TRBJ2-5,few,TRBV7-9,TRBD1
CASSLGVGQQATNEKLFF,TGTGCCAGCAGCTTAGGAGTGGGACAGCAAGCAACTAATGAAAAACTGTTTTTT,TRBJ1-4,few,TRBV7-8,TRBD1
CASSLMDRAYGYTF,TGTGCCAGCAGTCTCATGGACAGGGCCTATGGCTACACCTTC,TRBJ1-2,.,TRBV28,TRBD1
CSVEDSGTGFTGELFF,TGCAGCGTTGAAGATTCCGGGACAGGGTTCACCGGGGAGCTGTTTTTT,TRBJ2-2,.,TRBV29-1,TRBD1
CASTIQGGYTEAFF,TGTGCCAGCACCATACAGGGGGGATACACTGAAGCTTTCTTT,TRBJ1-1,few,TRBV5-4,TRBD1
CASSLEGTGLGYTF,TGTGCCAGCAGCTTAGAAGGGACAGGGCTTGGCTACACCTTC,TRBJ1-2,few,TRBV7-9,TRBD1
CASSLYGGRNYGYTF,TGTGCCAGCAGTTTATATGGGGGGAGGAACTATGGCTACACCTTC,TRBJ1-2,.,TRBV28,.
CASSFSYQETQYF,TGTGCCAGCAGCTTCTCCTACCAAGAGACCCAGTACTTC,TRBJ2-5,.,TRBV11-3,.
CAWSVGLAGVNEQFF,TGTGCCTGGAGTGTGGGCTTAGCGGGAGTGAATGAGCAGTTCTTC,TRBJ2-1,.,TRBV30,TRBD2
CASSVNDRDRGWSGELFF,TGTGCCAGCAGCGTTAATGACCGGGACAGGGGATGGTCCGGGGAGCTGTTTTTT,TRBJ2-2,few,TRBV9,TRBD1
CASSPGTVETQYF,TGTGCCAGCAGTCCCGGGACAGTAGAGACCCAGTACTTC,TRBJ2-5,.,TRBV6-5,TRBD1
CASSLGGTPSSGANVLTF,TGCGCCAGCAGCTTGGGGGGGACTCCCAGCTCTGGGGCCAACGTCCTGACTTTC,TRBJ2-6,few,TRBV5-1,.
CASGGLAANTGELFF,TGTGCCAGCGGGGGACTAGCGGCAAACACCGGGGAGCTGTTTTTT,TRBJ2-2,few,TRBV27,TRBD2
CASSVQSLAGGGYVEQFF,TGTGCCAGCAGCGTACAATCGCTAGCGGGGGGCGGGTACGTTGAGCAGTTCTTC,TRBJ2-1,.,TRBV9,TRBD2